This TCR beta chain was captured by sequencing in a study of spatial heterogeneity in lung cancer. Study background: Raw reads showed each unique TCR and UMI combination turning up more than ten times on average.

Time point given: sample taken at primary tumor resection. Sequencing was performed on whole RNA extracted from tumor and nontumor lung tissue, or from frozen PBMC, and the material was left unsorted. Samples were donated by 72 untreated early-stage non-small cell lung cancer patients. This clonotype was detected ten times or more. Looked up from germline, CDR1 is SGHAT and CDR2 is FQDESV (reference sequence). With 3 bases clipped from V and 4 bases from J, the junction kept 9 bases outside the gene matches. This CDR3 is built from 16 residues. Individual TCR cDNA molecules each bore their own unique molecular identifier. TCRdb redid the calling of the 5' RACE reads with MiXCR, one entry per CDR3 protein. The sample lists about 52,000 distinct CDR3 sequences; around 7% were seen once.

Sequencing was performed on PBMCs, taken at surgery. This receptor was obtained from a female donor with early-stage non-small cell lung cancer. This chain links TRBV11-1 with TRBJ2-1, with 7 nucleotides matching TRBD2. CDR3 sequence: CASSFYGGGGYNEQFF. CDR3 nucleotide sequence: TGTGCCAGCAGCTTTTATGGCGGGGGTGGTTACAATGAGCAGTTCTTC.